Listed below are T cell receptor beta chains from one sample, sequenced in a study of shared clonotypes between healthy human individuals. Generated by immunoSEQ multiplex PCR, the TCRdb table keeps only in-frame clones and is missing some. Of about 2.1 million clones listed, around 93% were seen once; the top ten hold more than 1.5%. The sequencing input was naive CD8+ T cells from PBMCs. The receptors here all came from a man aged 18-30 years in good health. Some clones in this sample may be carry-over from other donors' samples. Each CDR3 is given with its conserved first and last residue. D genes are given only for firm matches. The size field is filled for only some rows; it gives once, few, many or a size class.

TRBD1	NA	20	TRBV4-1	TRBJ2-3	TGCGCCAGCAGCCCCAGAGTTGGGACAGGGGCAGGCTCGGTGACAGATACGCAGTATTTT	CASSPRVGTGAGSVTDTQYF
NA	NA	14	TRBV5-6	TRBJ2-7	TGTGCCAGCAGCATCCGTCTTGTTGTGGGCGAGCAGTACTTC	CASSIRLVVGEQYF
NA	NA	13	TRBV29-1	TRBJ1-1	TGCAGCGTTGAAGGGACACTGAACACTGAAGCTTTCTTT	CSVEGTLNTEAFF
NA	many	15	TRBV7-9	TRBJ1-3	TGTGCCAGCAGCTTCCAGACCGGCTCTGGAAACACCATATATTTT	CASSFQTGSGNTIYF
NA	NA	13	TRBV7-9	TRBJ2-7	TGTGCCAGCAGCTTGGTGGCTCCCTACGAGCAGTACTTC	CASSLVAPYEQYF
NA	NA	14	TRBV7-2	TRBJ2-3	TGTGCCAGCAGCTTACTAGGGGTAGGTCAGCCCCAGTATTTT	CASSLLGVGQPQYF
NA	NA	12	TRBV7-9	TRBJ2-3	TGTGCCAGCAGCTTTTCGACAGATACGCAGTATTTT	CASSFSTDTQYF
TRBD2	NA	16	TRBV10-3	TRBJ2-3	TGTGCCATCAGTGAAGGTAGCGGGGGAGGAACAGATACGCAGTATTTT	CAISEGSGGGTDTQYF
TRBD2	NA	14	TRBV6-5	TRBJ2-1	TGTGCCAGCAGCCGACGGGGGGGATACAATGAGCAGTTCTTC	CASSRRGGYNEQFF
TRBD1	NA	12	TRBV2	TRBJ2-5	TGTGCCACCTTGACAGGGGTCGAGACCCAGTACTTC	CATLTGVETQYF
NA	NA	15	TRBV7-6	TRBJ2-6	TGTGCCAGCAGCTTGGAGGGCGGTGGGGCCAACGTCCTGACTTTC	CASSLEGGGANVLTF
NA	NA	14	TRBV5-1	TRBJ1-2	TGCGCCAGCAGCCAACGTACAGGAAACTATGGCTACACCTTC	CASSQRTGNYGYTF
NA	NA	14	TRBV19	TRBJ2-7	TGTGCCAGTAGTATCTTCCTGATCGCGGAGGAGCAGTACTTC	CASSIFLIAEEQYF
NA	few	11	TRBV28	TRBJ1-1	TGTGCCAGCGGAAGGGGAACTGAAGCTTTCTTT	CASGRGTEAFF
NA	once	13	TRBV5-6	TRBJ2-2	TGTGCCAGCAGCTTGATTACCGCCGGGGAGCTGTTTTTT	CASSLITAGELFF
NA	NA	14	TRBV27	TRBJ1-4	TGTGCCAGCAGTCCCCGAGCTACGGGGGAAAAACTGTTTTTT	CASSPRATGEKLFF
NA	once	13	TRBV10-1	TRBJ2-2	TGCGCCAGCAGTGAAGGGGGAACCGGGGAGCTGTTTTTT	CASSEGGTGELFF
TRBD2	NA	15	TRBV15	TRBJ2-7	TGTGCCACCAGCAGAGATCATAGCGGGAGGTACGAGCAGTACTTC	CATSRDHSGRYEQYF
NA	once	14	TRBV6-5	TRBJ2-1	TGTGCCAGCAGTTACAAGGACAGTTACAATGAGCAGTTCTTC	CASSYKDSYNEQFF
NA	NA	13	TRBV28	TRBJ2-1	TGTGCCAGCAGTTTCTTCCGGGGTGATGAGCAGTTCTTC	CASSFFRGDEQFF
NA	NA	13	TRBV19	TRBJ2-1	TGTGCCAGTTGCTCCGGGATCGACAATGAGCAGTTCTTC	CASCSGIDNEQFF
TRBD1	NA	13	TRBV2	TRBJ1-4	TGTGCCAGAGCGAGGACAGGGAGTGAAAAACTGTTTTTT	CARARTGSEKLFF
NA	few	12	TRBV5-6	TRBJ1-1	TGTGCCAGTGCACTCCTGGACACTGAAGCTTTCTTT	CASALLDTEAFF
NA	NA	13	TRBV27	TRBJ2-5	TGTGCCAGCAGTTCCGGACGGAAAGAGACCCAGTACTTC	CASSSGRKETQYF
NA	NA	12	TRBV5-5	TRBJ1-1	TGTGCCAGCAGCTTGGAAGGTGCTGAAGCTTTCTTT	CASSLEGAEAFF
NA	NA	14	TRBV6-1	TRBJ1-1	TGTGCCAGCGGGGCAGGGCCGGTGAACACTGAAGCTTTCTTT	CASGAGPVNTEAFF
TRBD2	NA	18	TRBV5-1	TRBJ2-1	TGCGCCAGCAGCACCGGCGGGGCTAGCGGGAGCGTCTACAATGAGCAGTTCTTC	CASSTGGASGSVYNEQFF
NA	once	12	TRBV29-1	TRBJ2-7	TGCAGCGTCAAGGTGGGACACTACGAGCAGTACTTC	CSVKVGHYEQYF
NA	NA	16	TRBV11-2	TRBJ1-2	TGTGCCAGCAGCTTAGCCCCGGACAGCGGGAACTATGGCTACACCTTC	CASSLAPDSGNYGYTF
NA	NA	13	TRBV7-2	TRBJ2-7	TGTGCCAGCAGCTTAGGGGGCGGCTACGAGCAGTACTTC	CASSLGGGYEQYF
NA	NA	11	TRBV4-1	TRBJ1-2	TGCGCCAGCAGCCGAGGGCAGGGCTACACCTTC	CASSRGQGYTF
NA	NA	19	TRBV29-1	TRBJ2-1	TGCAGCGTTGAAGGATACATTGGGGGCCCCGGACAAACCTACAATGAGCAGTTCTTC	CSVEGYIGGPGQTYNEQFF
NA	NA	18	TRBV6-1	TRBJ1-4	TGTGCCAGCAGTGTCGACCCCTGGGACGCCACAACTAATGAAAAACTGTTTTTT	CASSVDPWDATTNEKLFF
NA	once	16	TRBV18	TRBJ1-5	TGTGCCAGCTCACCACAACCGGGGGTCGGCAATCAGCCCCAGCATTTT	CASSPQPGVGNQPQHF
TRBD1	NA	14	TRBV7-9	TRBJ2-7	TGTGCCAGCACCAGGGGGCCAGCCTCCTACGAGCAGTACTTC	CASTRGPASYEQYF
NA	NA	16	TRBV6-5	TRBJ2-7	TGTGCCAGCAGTTACACACGAGGTAGATCCGGGGGCGAGCAGTACTTC	CASSYTRGRSGGEQYF
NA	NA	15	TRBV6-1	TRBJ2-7	TGTGCCAGCAACGGGGGGCTAGCGGTATCCTACGAGCAGTACTTC	CASNGGLAVSYEQYF
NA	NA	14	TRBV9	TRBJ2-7	TGTGCCAGCAGCCCTGGGGGGACAGACTACGAGCAGTACTTC	CASSPGGTDYEQYF
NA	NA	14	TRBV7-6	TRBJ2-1	TGTGCCAGCAGCTTAGGTCTAGTCGGTCATGAGCAGTTCTTC	CASSLGLVGHEQFF
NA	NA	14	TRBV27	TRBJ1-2	TGTGCCAGCAGTTCCAGGGGTTTTGGCTATGGCTACACCTTC	CASSSRGFGYGYTF
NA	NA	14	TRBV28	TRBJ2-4	TGTGCCACTACCGGGGGGCTAGCCAAAAACATTCAGTACTTC	CATTGGLAKNIQYF
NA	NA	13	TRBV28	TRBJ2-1	TGTGCCAGCAGTTTAAGTTCCGGCAATGAGCAGTTCTTC	CASSLSSGNEQFF
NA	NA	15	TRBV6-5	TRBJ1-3	TGTGCCAGCAGTTACTCTTGGACAGTTGGAAACACCATATATTTT	CASSYSWTVGNTIYF
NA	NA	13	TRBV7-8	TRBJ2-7	TGTGCCAGCAGCTTAGCCGGGAACTACGAGCAGTACTTC	CASSLAGNYEQYF
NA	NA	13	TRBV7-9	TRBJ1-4	TGTGCCAGCAGCCCGCCTCAGGGTGAAAAACTGTTTTTT	CASSPPQGEKLFF